A selection of T cell receptor beta chains follows, all from one sample in a study of identical twins. TCRdb itself ran the 5' RACE reads through MiXCR, one entry per CDR3 protein. The table lists 1.5 million to 2 million distinct CDR3 sequences, roughly a third of them singletons. The sample comprised cord blood. These receptors came from a newborn girl in good health. Each CDR3 is given without its conserved first and last residue. Part of the rows lack a size; the others show once, few, many or a class for expanded clones.

clone_size | v_call | cdr3_aa
- | TRBV20-1 | SARGFRYSNQPQH
- | TRBV16 | ASSQFAGTGEKLF
- | TRBV20-1 | SAAFPGTSEYEQY
- | TRBV20-1 | SARVRLLSDTQY
- | TRBV20-1 | SAREHRGYEQY
- | TRBV6-1 | ASSEENRGWSDQPQH
- | TRBV2 | ASSESRASSNYGYT
- | TRBV20-1 | SAWTSGRGDTQY
few | TRBV13 | ASSPKSRGYEQY
- | TRBV6-6 | ASRRPGQGNYEQY
- | TRBV28 | ASSWALRTIDLYNEQF
few | TRBV28 | ASSRSSRTSSSTDTQY
few | TRBV24-1 | ATSDPTGTPYQPQH
- | TRBV12-3/TRBV12-4 | ASSLDDSTDTEY
- | TRBV14 | AGSQVRTEAF
- | TRBV21-1 | ASSKWRGAGNYEQY
- | TRBV6-1 | ASSPLAGSNQPQH
- | TRBV3-1 | ASSQAGTGFVYGYT
few | TRBV29-1 | SVGWTGDSNQPQH
- | TRBV4-2 | ASSQTQRGEDEQY